This T cell receptor (beta chain) was obtained from a study of control samples from healthy donors and cancer patients. Produced via immunoSEQ multiplex PCR; TCRdb's table is partial and in-frame only. The sample shows about 110,000 clones, about nine tenths of them seen only once. CDR1 and CDR2 from the germline V gene are KGHSH and LQKENI. Trimming took 6 bases from V and 2 from J, leaving 19 bases between them. CDR3 length: 16 residues. The rearrangement uses TRBV18 and TRBJ2-5, with unresolved D. Sequencing was performed on blood. The origin of this receptor is a human donor in good health. The donor label of this sample is uncertain. The CDR3 region has the DNA TGTGCCAGCTCGTCCGCTGTCGGACCGATACAAGAGACCCAGTACTTC. Residues: CASSSAVGPIQETQYF.